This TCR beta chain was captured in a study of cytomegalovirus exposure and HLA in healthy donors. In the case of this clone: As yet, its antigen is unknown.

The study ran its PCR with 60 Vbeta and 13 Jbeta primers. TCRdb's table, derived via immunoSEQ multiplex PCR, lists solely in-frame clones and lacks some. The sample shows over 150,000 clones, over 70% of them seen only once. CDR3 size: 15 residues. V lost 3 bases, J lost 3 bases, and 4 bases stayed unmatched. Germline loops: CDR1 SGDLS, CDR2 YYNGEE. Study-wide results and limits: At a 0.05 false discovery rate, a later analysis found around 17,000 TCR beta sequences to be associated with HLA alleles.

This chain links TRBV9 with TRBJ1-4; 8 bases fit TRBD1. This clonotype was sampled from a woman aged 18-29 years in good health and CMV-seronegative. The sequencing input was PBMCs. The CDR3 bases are TGTGCCAGCAGCGACACAGGGGGACCTAATGAAAAACTGTTTTTT. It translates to CASSDTGGPNEKLFF.